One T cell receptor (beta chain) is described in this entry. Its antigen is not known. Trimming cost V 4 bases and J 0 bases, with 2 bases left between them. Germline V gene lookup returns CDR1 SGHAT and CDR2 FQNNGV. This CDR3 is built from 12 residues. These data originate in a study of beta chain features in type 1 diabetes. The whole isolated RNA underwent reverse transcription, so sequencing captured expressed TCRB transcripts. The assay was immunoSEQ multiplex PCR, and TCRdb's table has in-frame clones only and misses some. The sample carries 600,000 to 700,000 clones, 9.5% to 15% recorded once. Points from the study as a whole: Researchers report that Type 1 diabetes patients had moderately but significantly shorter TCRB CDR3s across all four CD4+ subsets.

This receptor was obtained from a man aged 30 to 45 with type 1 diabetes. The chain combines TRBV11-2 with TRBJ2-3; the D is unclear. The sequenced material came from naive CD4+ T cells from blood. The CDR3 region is CASSYSTDTQYF. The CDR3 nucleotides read TGTGCCAGCAGCTATAGCACAGATACGCAGTATTTT.